This TCR beta chain was identified in a study of blood T cell repertoires in COVID-19. Across the whole study: Both acute and convalescent COVID-19 samples were obtained from the United States, Italy and Spain. Sources were T cells, B-cell-depleted T cells, or PBMCs; the material itself was cDNA or gDNA.

Trimming shortened V by 5 bases and J by 7 bases, and 18 bases separated the two germline ends. The CDR3 sequence is 14 residues long. Germline V gene data show CDR1 as MNHEY and CDR2 as SVGEGT. In the source study's methods: Nucleated cell number was recorded as an estimate derived from reference gene primer amplification. Assay: immunoSEQ multiplex PCR; the TCRdb copy retains only in-frame clones and omits some. That table furnishes V, J and clone size, whereas the DNA furnished D and trimming. The sample holds some 54,000 clones, more than 85% seen once. This clonotype was obtained from a man in his 60s with acute or convalescent COVID-19. Sequenced material: peripheral blood. The rearrangement joins TRBV6-2 or TRBV6-3 to TRBJ2-7, with a possible D match to TRBD2 (5 bases). In DNA, the CDR3 is TGTGCCAGCAGTCCCGAGGGCTTCACCAGGGAGCAGTACTTC. This codes for CASSPEGFTREQYF.